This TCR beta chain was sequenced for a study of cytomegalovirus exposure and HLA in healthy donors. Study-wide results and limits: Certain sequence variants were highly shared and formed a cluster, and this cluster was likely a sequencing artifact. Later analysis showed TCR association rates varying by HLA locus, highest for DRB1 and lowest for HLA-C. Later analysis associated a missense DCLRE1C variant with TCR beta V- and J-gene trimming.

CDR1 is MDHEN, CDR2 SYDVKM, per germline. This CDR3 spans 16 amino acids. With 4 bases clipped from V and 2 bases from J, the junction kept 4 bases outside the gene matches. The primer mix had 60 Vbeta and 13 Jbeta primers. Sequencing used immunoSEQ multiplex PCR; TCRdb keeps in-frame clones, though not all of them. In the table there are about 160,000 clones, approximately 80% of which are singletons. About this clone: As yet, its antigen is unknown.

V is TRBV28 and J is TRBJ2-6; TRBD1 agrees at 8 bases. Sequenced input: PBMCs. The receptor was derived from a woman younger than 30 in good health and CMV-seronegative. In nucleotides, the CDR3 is TGTGCCAGCAGTTCTCACAGGGGGACTGGGGCCAACGTCCTGACTTTC. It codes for CASSSHRGTGANVLTF. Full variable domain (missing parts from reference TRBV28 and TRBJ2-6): DVKVTQSSRYLVKRTGEKVFLECVQDMDHENMFWYRQDPGLGLRLIYFSYDVKMKEKGDIPEGYSVSREKKERFSLILESASTNQTSMYLCASSSHRGTGANVLTFGAGSRLTVL.